One and the same sample provided the 26 T cell receptor beta chains below, sequenced in a study of OX40 agonist ivuxolimab in advanced cancers. Produced via immunoSEQ multiplex PCR; TCRdb's table is partial and in-frame only. The sample has 50,000 to 65,000 clones, roughly four fifths seen once. The specimen comprised CD4+ or CD8+ T cells sorted from blood, sampled in a trial of the OX40 agonist ivuxolimab. These receptors all stem from an adult with an advanced solid tumor such as melanoma, head and neck, liver or kidney cancer.

The V and J genes are TRBV6-1 and TRBJ2-7; 10 bases match TRBD2. The CDR3 consists of 15 residues. V gave up 7 bases and J gave up 2 bases; unmatched junction bases: 8. Germline V gene sequence: CDR1 MNHNS, CDR2 SASEGT. The CDR3 nucleotides read TGTGCCAGCACTCAACTAGCGGGGAGTACCTACGAGCAGTACTTC. Translating it yields CASTQLAGSTYEQYF.

This chain links TRBV10-3 with TRBJ2-3, with TRBD2 matching 9 bases. CDR3 length equals 15 residues. Trimming removed 4 bases from V and 0 bases from J; junction bases left unmatched: 2. Germline V CDR1 and CDR2: ENHRY, SYGVKD. The CDR3, as DNA: TGTGCCATCAGTGTGCGGGGGGGTAGCACAGATACGCAGTATTTT. Translating it yields CAISVRGGSTDTQYF.

The rearrangement links TRBV5-6 to TRBJ1-3; D gene uncertain. CDR3 length equals 15 residues. Trimming shortened V by 1 base and J by 0 bases, and 8 bases separated the two germline ends. Germline values: CDR1 SGHDT, CDR2 YYEEEE. CDR3 DNA sequence: TGTGCCAGCAGCTTGTTTGGGTCCTCTGGAAACACCATATATTTT. This encodes CASSLFGSSGNTIYF.

The chain is built from TRBV6-4 and TRBJ1-1; unclear D gene. This CDR3 comprises 14 residues. CDR1 is MRHNA and CDR2 is SNTAGT in the germline V gene. The V end lost 4 bases, the J end lost 1 base, and 10 bases lay between the germline ends. The CDR3, as DNA: TGTGCCAGCAGTGCCTATGGGCGGAACACTGAAGCTTTCTTT. Protein sequence: CASSAYGRNTEAFF.

The gene calls are TRBV30 and TRBJ2-2; D is unresolved. The V end was cut by 6 bases, the J end by 5 bases, with 10 bases between. Looked up from germline, CDR1 is GTSNPN and CDR2 is SVGIG (reference sequence). The CDR3 is 12 amino acids. The CDR3 region has the DNA TGTGCCTGTCCTGGGCGTACCGGGGAGCTGTTTTTT. Its protein product is CACPGRTGELFF.

With regard to this clone: One end of the junction does not line up with germline, which may come from a read error. The CDR3 nucleotides read TGTGCTAGCAGCCTGGGACAGCGGCTCCGAGAGACCCAGTACTTC. Residues: CASSLGQRLRETQYF. This sequence joins TRBV7-7 and TRBJ2-5; the match to TRBD1 covers 7 bases. Germline-derived CDR1 and CDR2 are SSHAT and FNYEAQ (reference sequence). The CDR3 has 15 amino acids.

There are a few counts of this clone. This sample includes further DNA sequences coding for the same CDR3. This rearrangement joins TRBV6-5 to TRBJ1-6; TRBD1 aligns across 9 bases. CDR1 and CDR2 from the germline V gene are MNHEY and SVGAGI. The V and J ends lost 6 bases and 7 bases, in that order; junction bases with no gene match: 4. CDR3 length equals 14 residues. The CDR3: CASRRDRANSPLHF. CDR3 nucleotides: TGTGCCAGCAGACGGGACAGGGCGAATTCACCCCTCCACTTT.

This CDR3 is CASSRGANTEAFF. CDR3 bases: TGTGCCAGCAGCCGGGGTGCGAACACTGAAGCTTTCTTT. This rearrangement joins TRBV6-6 to TRBJ1-1; D gene ambiguous. CDR1 is MNHNY, CDR2 SVGAGI, per germline (reference sequence). V dropped 6 bases and J dropped 1 base, with 9 bases sitting between them. The CDR3 covers 13 residues.

V usage is TRBV9 and J usage is TRBJ1-2; a weak D match, TRBD1 (6 bases). The CDR3 spans 14 residues. Germline-derived CDR1 and CDR2 are SGDLS and YYNGEE. Trimming took 3 bases from V and 2 from J, leaving 11 bases between them. The CDR3 nucleotides are TGTGCCAGCAGCGCCCAACAGGGCAACTATGGCTACACCTTC. Translation gives CASSAQQGNYGYTF.

The chain joins TRBV6-5 to TRBJ2-7; 8 nucleotides agree with TRBD1. The CDR3 length is 14 residues. The germline CDR1 and CDR2 sequences are MNHEY and SVGAGI. V trimming: 5 bases; J trimming: 2 bases; junction bases outside the gene matches: 5. The CDR3 loop is CASSTRDRTYEQYF. CDR3 bases: TGTGCCAGCAGTACCCGGGACAGGACCTACGAGCAGTACTTC.

This clone was detected a few times. This chain uses TRBV9 with TRBJ1-2, with D perhaps matching TRBD1 (5 bases). Germline CDR1 is SGDLS and CDR2 is YYNGEE. V was pared by 0 bases and J by 2 bases, with 11 bases between. There are 15 residues in the CDR3. The CDR3 nucleotides read TGTGCCAGCAGCGTAGATCAGGACACAAACTATGGCTACACCTTC. Its translation is CASSVDQDTNYGYTF.

The chain joins TRBV10-3 to TRBJ1-3; 9 bases are a match to TRBD1. Germline CDR1 and CDR2: ENHRY and SYGVKD. The J segment lost 0 bases and the V segment lost 10 bases, leaving 16 bases of the junction unmatched. CDR3 length equals 18 residues. The CDR3 DNA follows: TGTGCCAGTACTCCGGGACAGGGTCTTGGAGGCTCTGGAAACACCATATATTTT. Its protein product is CASTPGQGLGGSGNTIYF.

The J gene is TRBJ2-1, the V gene TRBV18; D not certain. V was clipped by 1 base and J by 7 bases, with 8 bases between them. Germline V lookup: CDR1 KGHSH, CDR2 LQKENI. The CDR3 consists of 13 residues. CDR3 loop: CASSPQRVNEQFF. CDR3 nucleotide sequence: TGTGCCAGCTCACCACAACGGGTGAATGAGCAGTTCTTC.

The chain's CDR3 is CASSSDRYEQYF. The DNA of the CDR3 is TGCGCCAGCAGCTCTGACAGATACGAGCAGTACTTC. J is TRBJ2-7 and V is TRBV5-1; weak D call: TRBD1 (5 bases). Germline values: CDR1 SGHRS, CDR2 YFSETQ. Trimming left V 3 bases short and J 4 bases short, with 8 bases between. The length of the CDR3 is 12 residues. Using reference TRBV5-1 and TRBJ2-7 for the parts outside the CDR3, the full variable domain is KAGVTQTPRYLIKTRGQQVTLSCSPISGHRSVSWYQQTPGQGLQFLFEYFSETQRNKGNFPGRFSGRQFSNSRSEMNVSTLELGDSALYLCASSSDRYEQYFGPGTRLTVT.

The chain couples TRBV20-1 to TRBJ1-2; D call uncertain. Per the germline V gene, CDR1 is DFQATT and CDR2 is SNEGSKA (reference sequence). The CDR3 length is 10 residues. Deletions cut 8 bases from V and 2 bases from J, with 6 bases between. As DNA, the CDR3 is TGCAGTATCAGAAACTATGGCTACACCTTC. It is translated as CSIRNYGYTF.

The chain recombines TRBV27 with TRBJ2-5, with 7 bases identical to TRBD1. CDR3 length: 14 amino acids. Germline values: CDR1 MNHEY, CDR2 SMNVEV (reference sequence). The V segment lost 4 bases and the J segment 7 bases; nucleotides outside the gene matches: 9. The CDR3 bases are TGTGCCAGCAGTTCTAGACAGGGTGGAGGGACCCAGTACTTC. It is translated as CASSSRQGGGTQYF.

This clone occurred once. J is TRBJ2-5 and V is TRBV5-4; D remains unclear. V was shortened by 9 bases and J by 2 bases, with 14 bases between the two germline ends. The germline V gene has CDR1 SGHNT and CDR2 YYREEE (reference sequence). CDR3 size: 13 residues. CDR3 DNA: TGTGCCACCAGGCAAGGAAGACAAGAGACCCAGTACTTC. It specifies CATRQGRQETQYF. The full variable domain, in which reference TRBV5-4 and TRBJ2-5 provide the parts outside the CDR3, is ETGVTQSPTHLIKTRGQQVTLRCSSQSGHNTVSWYQQALGQGPQFIFQYYREEENGRGNFPPRFSGLQFPNYSSELNVNALELDDSALYLCATRQGRQETQYFGPGTRLLVL.

The chain uses TRBV2 and TRBJ2-2; 9 nucleotides align to TRBD1. The CDR3 consists of 15 residues. Germline lookup yields CDR1 SNHLY and CDR2 FYNNEI. V shed 7 bases and J 4 bases; nucleotides not matched to a gene: 7. This CDR3 reads CASKTGQGRTGELFF. The CDR3 nucleotides read TGTGCCAGCAAGACGGGACAGGGTCGCACCGGGGAGCTGTTTTTT.

The chain uses TRBV20-1 and TRBJ1-2; possibly TRBD1 for D (6 bases). CDR1 is DFQATT and CDR2 is SNEGSKA in the germline V gene (reference sequence). V dropped 6 bases and J dropped 6 bases, with 11 bases sitting between them. The CDR3 consists of 11 residues. The DNA for the CDR3 is TGCAGTGCAGAGGGGACAAATGGCTACACCTTC. It specifies CSAEGTNGYTF.

The chain couples TRBV7-8 to TRBJ2-7, with D unclear. CDR1 and CDR2 from the germline V gene are SGHVS and FQNEAQ. Trimming shortened V by 1 base and J by 3 bases, and 7 bases separated the two germline ends. CDR3 length: 13 amino acids. The CDR3 region has the DNA TGTGCCAGCAGCTTAGGGCGGAGCTACGAGCAGTACTTC. Its protein product is CASSLGRSYEQYF. The variable domain in full, completed from reference TRBV7-8 and TRBJ2-7, reads GAGVSQSPRYKVAKRGQDVALRCDPISGHVSLFWYQQALGQGPEFLTYFQNEAQLDKSGLPSDRFFAERPEGSVSTLKIQRTQQEDSAVYLCASSLGRSYEQYFGPGTRLTVT.

The J gene is TRBJ2-3, the V gene TRBV10-3; D remains ambiguous. CDR1 ENHRY and CDR2 SYGVKD come from the germline V gene. CDR3 length equals 12 residues. Trimming took off 4 bases at V and 7 bases at J, with 9 bases between the two ends. DNA for the CDR3: TGTGCCATCAGTGCAGGCTTCAATACGCAGTATTTT. Residues: CAISAGFNTQYF.

This rearrangement joins TRBV5-8 to TRBJ1-5; D remains ambiguous. The CDR3 is made up of 16 amino acids. CDR1 SGHTS and CDR2 YDEGEE come from the germline V gene. Trimming removed 4 bases from V and 0 bases from J, with 14 bases in between. The CDR3 sequence: CASSPDQDYSNQPQHF. DNA of the CDR3: TGTGCCAGCAGCCCGGACCAGGATTATAGCAATCAGCCCCAGCATTTT.

The chain joins TRBV7-2 to TRBJ1-4; D remains ambiguous. V was clipped by 2 bases and J by 4 bases, with 14 bases between them. Per germline, CDR1 SGHTA and CDR2 FQGNSA. The length of the CDR3 is 16 residues. The CDR3 loop reads CASSLQRRVNNEKLFF. Here the CDR3 DNA reads TGTGCCAGCAGCTTACAAAGGAGGGTGAATAATGAAAAACTGTTTTTT. Using reference TRBV7-2 and TRBJ1-4 for the parts outside the CDR3, the full variable domain is GAGVSQSPSNKVTEKGKDVELRCDPISGHTALYWYRQSLGQGLEFLIYFQGNSAPDKSGLPSDRFSAERTGGSVSTLTIQRTQQEDSAVYLCASSLQRRVNNEKLFFGSGTQLSVL.

V and J are TRBV5-4 and TRBJ1-2; 8 bases fit TRBD1. This CDR3 is 16 amino acids long. The germline CDR1 and CDR2 sequences are SGHNT and YYREEE (reference sequence). Trimming cost V 3 bases and J 4 bases; bases outside gene matches: 11. CDR3 DNA: TGTGCCAGCAGCTGGACCCTAGGACAGGGACTCTATGGCTACACCTTC. Encoded protein: CASSWTLGQGLYGYTF.

V is TRBV18 and J is TRBJ2-5, with 8 bases fitting TRBD2. Losses at the gene ends were 6 bases for V and 5 bases for J; bases not matched to a gene: 5. CDR1 is KGHSH, CDR2 LQKENI, per germline. The CDR3 totals 13 residues. The CDR3 protein is CASSRGEAETQYF. The CDR3 DNA reads as TGTGCCAGCTCGCGGGGGGAGGCGGAGACCCAGTACTTC.

The V call is TRBV7-6, the J call TRBJ2-1; 8 nucleotides match TRBD2. The CDR3 consists of 14 residues. V was clipped by 1 base and J by 9 bases; unmatched bases: 5. Germline CDR1 is SGHVS and CDR2 is FNYEAQ. Here the CDR3 DNA reads TGTGCCAGCAGCTTAGAGAGCGGGGGAAGTGAGCAGTTCTTC. Protein product: CASSLESGGSEQFF.